The source of this TCR beta chain is a study of shared clonotypes between healthy human individuals. This clone was observed once. The V end lost 5 bases, the J end lost 0 bases, and 15 bases lay between the germline ends. Germline V CDR1 and CDR2: LNHDA, SQIVND (reference sequence). The CDR3 length is 16 residues. Only Caucasian adults living in Nashville, Tennessee served as donors. This table comes from immunoSEQ multiplex PCR, and its TCRdb copy is limited to in-frame clones, with some not included. The top ten hold 0.36% of the sample, which has 1.4 million or so clones, about 98.5% seen once. This TCR came from a man aged 30 to 45 in good health. Sequencing was performed on naive CD4+ T cells sorted from blood. Subset described: CD45RA+ positively selected. The V and J genes are TRBV19 and TRBJ2-3; the D gene could be TRBD1 or TRBD2 (6 bases each). CDR3 in DNA: TGTGCCAGTAGTGCCGGAGGGGGGCGAAGCACAGATACGCAGTATTTT. This gives the protein CASSAGGGRSTDTQYF.